Described below is a single TCR beta chain sequence and its context. There is no known antigen for this receptor. A much larger clone sits a single nucleotide away, making a read error possible. The data were taken from a study of T cells after yellow fever vaccination (dated by TCRdb to between 2018 and 2021). The study in broad terms: Libraries from fractions with low cell numbers were prepared with the SMART-Seq v4 Ultra Low Input RNA kit. To follow T-cell clones before and after primary and booster YFV17D yellow fever vaccination, bulk TCR alpha and beta repertoires were sequenced over time. Two healthy male donors, one aged 18 to 30 and one aged 30 to 40 years, were included in the cohort. Blood was drawn at multiple timepoints before and after primary and secondary immunization, with bulk PBMC replicates and cell subsets isolated. Broad study findings and their caveats: Most clones expanded after primary vaccination were re-detected after the booster (almost 97% of CD4 and around 88% of CD8), suggesting broad memory maintenance. Computational filtering was needed because FACS-sorted repertoires could contain abundant contaminating clonotypes from the bulk population. The secondary T-cell response was weaker than the primary response but faster, peaking on day 5 instead of day 15. A small share of clonotypes was detected in both CD4 and CD8 compartments, with the overlap likely arising from convergent recombination. Because only a couple of donors were included in the study, the extent to which the findings can be generalized is limited.

V is pared back by 7 bases and J by 6 bases, with 13 bases lying between the germline termini. The CDR3 sequence holds 12 residues, the cysteine and phenylalanine included. This entry keeps only the CDR3 DNA: 36 bases, framed from base 1. CDR1 is given as DFQATT and CDR2 as SNEGSKA, both from the germline V gene (reference sequence). Synthesis of TCR cDNA relied on 5'RACE template switching, a step that introduced a universal primer site along with unique molecular identifiers. Priming of cDNA synthesis was performed from both the TCR alpha and TCR beta constant segments. Two PCR steps were used to amplify libraries, with sample barcodes and sequencing adapters being added in the second step. Libraries were sequenced on Illumina HiSeq 2500 (2x100 bp) or NovaSeq (2x150 bp). As for the original processing: MIGEC handled demultiplexing of reads and collapsing into UMI consensus sequences, while MiXCR performed V(D)J alignment. Vaccine-responding clonotypes were defined with edgeR using replicate PBMC samples, requiring FDR below 0.01 and a log2 fold change above 5 up to day 15. CD4 or CD8 identity was assigned to each bulk clonotype according to whether the clonotype was present at higher abundance in the sequenced CD4 repertoire or the sequenced CD8 repertoire. The raw public reads went through TCRdb reprocessing: fastp at Q25, MiXCR clone calling, in-frame beta chains kept. Each record represents a unique CDR3 protein, reported with the most common genes and DNA among its rows. The V and J calls reflect TCRdb's pipeline rather than the authors' work. The sample table records around 140,000 distinct CDR3 sequences; roughly 8% of these occur just once. The leading ten clones occupy approximately 0.67% of the sample.

The sample's treatment or condition label is to be understood as: live attenuated yellow fever vaccine strain. PBMCs were isolated from peripheral blood using a standard Ficoll-Paque protocol. CD4 and CD8 T-cell fractions were isolated with Dynabeads CD4 and CD8 positive selection kits. TriZol was used to extract RNA from bulk PBMCs, from CD4 and CD8 fractions, and from dextramer-positive and dextramer-negative fractions. The TCR was taken from a man younger than 45 who received the YFV17D yellow fever vaccine. The rearranged segments are TRBV20-1 and TRBJ2-1, and TRBD2 may be the D gene, going by 5 matching bases. The material sequenced was CD4+ T cells sorted from PBMCs, taken 5 days after the yellow fever booster vaccination. CDR3 protein: CSGSLGINEQFF. In nucleotide form, the sequence is TGCAGTGGGTCACTAGGGATCAATGAGCAGTTCTTC.